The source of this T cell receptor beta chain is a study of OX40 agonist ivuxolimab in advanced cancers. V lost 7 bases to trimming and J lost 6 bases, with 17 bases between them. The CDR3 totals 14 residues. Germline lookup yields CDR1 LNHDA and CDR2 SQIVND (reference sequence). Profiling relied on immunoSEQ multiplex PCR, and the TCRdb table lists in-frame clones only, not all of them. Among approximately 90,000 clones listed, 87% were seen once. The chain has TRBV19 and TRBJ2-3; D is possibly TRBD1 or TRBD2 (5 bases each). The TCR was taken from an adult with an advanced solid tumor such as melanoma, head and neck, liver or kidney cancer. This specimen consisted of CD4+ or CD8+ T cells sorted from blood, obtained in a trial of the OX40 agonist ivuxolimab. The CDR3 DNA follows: TGTGCCAGTAAACGGGACCTTAACACGGATACGCAGTATTTT. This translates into CASKRDLNTDTQYF.